The present TCR beta chain was sequenced within a study of shared clonotypes between healthy human individuals. About the research overall: Two women and a few men aged 18 to 49 served as donors.

Donors were healthy HIV-negative adults without recent acute infections or vaccinations. Replicate sorted-subset PCRs were loaded with around 210 ng DNA, tens of thousands of T cell genomes. Data came from immunoSEQ multiplex PCR; TCRdb stores just in-frame clones and leaves some out. The sample gives roughly 1.4 million clones, 98% of which show up once; roughly 0.36% is in the top ten. Study-level findings and limits: Sampling used blood alone; tissue repertoires probably differ.

In the case of this clone: Its cognate antigen is unknown.

Germline V gene lookup returns CDR1 SGHAT and CDR2 FQNNGV. The V segment lost 5 bases and the J segment 3 bases; nucleotides outside the gene matches: 13. The CDR3 is made up of 16 amino acids. This chain connects TRBV11-2 to TRBJ2-7; 7 nucleotides agree with TRBD1. The TCR originated in a man younger than 45 in good health. The sample comprised naive CD4+ T cells sorted from blood. Subset of the sample: CD45RA+ positively selected. The CDR3 spells CASSRQPTGNSYEQYF. The CDR3, as DNA: TGTGCCAGCAGCCGACAGCCGACAGGGAACAGCTACGAGCAGTACTTC.